This TCR beta chain stems from a study of Graves' ophthalmopathy and Graves' hyperthyroidism listed by TCRdb under 2018. Turning to the overall study: Peripheral blood was collected at initial diagnosis, prior to any treatment. The 90 to 100 discovery patients were randomly divided into training and test sets at a 7:3 ratio. Once sampling was done, hyperthyroidism patients were given methimazole at a starting dose of 30 mg daily, while ophthalmopathy patients were given high-dose intravenous methylprednisolone. In total, 135 blood samples were TCR-sequenced: 40 to 45 ophthalmopathy, about 75 hyperthyroidism and around 17 hyperthyroidism-to-ophthalmopathy patients. To explore V-J signatures that distinguish ophthalmopathy from hyperthyroidism, a discovery set of about 99 patients was enrolled, made up of 43 with ophthalmopathy and fewer than 60 with stable hyperthyroidism. An independent validation cohort comprised around 20 hyperthyroidism patients and 15 to 17 patients who later progressed from hyperthyroidism to ophthalmopathy. TCR beta repertoire signatures were used to distinguish Graves' ophthalmopathy from Graves' hyperthyroidism and to predict progression to ophthalmopathy. In five to seven hyperthyroidism patients, T-cell repertoires of thyroid tissue and blood were compared.

A patient counted as having stable hyperthyroidism if there was no progression to ophthalmopathy within 18 months of follow-up. Hyperthyroidism patients were newly diagnosed, were aged 18 to 65 years, and had a disease duration under 2 months. Anyone with other autoimmune diseases, uncontrolled infections, pregnancy or lactation was excluded from the study. Diagnosis was based on clinical symptoms, serum thyroxine, TRAb, thyroid ultrasound and orbital computed tomography. PBMCs were isolated from approximately 10 ml of fresh peripheral blood by Ficoll-Paque density gradient centrifugation. Total RNA was extracted with Trizol reagent and quality-checked on an Agilent 2100 Bioanalyzer. In this sample, this clonotype turned up a few times. No antigen is known for it. No much larger clonotype is one base removed from it; base qualities were not supplied. For repertoire sequencing, the TCR beta CDR3 regions were amplified from RNA transcripts. HTBI primers and the Qiagen OneStep RT-PCR kit were used in a first-round RT-PCR, which was followed by a second-round multiplex PCR, size selection and purification. The libraries underwent paired-end sequencing with 100 bp reads on an Illumina HiSeq2000. For the original study's pipeline: SOAPnuke was used to process the reads, throwing out any read that had adapters, had uncalled bases, had a mean Phred below 15, or lacked an exact constant-primer or identifier match. COPE v1.2.5 was used to merge the high-quality paired reads. Each unique nucleotide sequence was treated as a clonotype, and MiTCR v1.1 was used to align the clonotypes to the IMGT TRB V, D and J references. Analysis was restricted to V-J combinations with a frequency above 0.0001, which covered 99% to 99.2% of repertoires. For each V-J combination, a TCR clonal expansion and chaos score was defined as F50 clonal expansion divided by the chaos observed in the TCRdist matrix. Welch's t-statistics and random forest were used to reduce features to about a dozen V-J combinations, which were fed into a naive Bayes classifier. The similarity between thyroid and blood repertoires was quantified using the Morisita-Horn index. TCRdb passed the public sequencing reads through fastp at Q25 and MiXCR, retaining productive beta sequences. Every entry covers one CDR3 protein and lists the most common genes and DNA from its rows. The authors' filters were not applied to this entry. The sample table records hundreds of thousands of distinct CDR3 sequences; 22% of these occur just once. Around 6.9% of the sample lies in the top ten.

The study at large found these results: Sample size was not predetermined statistically, and investigators were not blinded to group allocation. In validation, the model predicted ophthalmopathy progression with less than 71% sensitivity and about 77% specificity; some twelve predicted patients were CT-confirmed with GO in a median of around 6 months. Among expanded thyroid clonotypes with frequency above 0.001, most also showed up in blood, which suggests that blood repertoires may reflect the thyroid immune response. In cross-validation, the 13-signature model distinguished ophthalmopathy from stable hyperthyroidism with 85% to 90% sensitivity and approximately 81% specificity, and in the test set the corresponding values were roughly 80% and 76%.

Reading the germline V gene gives CDR1 MGHRA and CDR2 YSYEKL. The V and J ends are trimmed by 0 bases and 5 bases, leaving 13 bases between them. From the cysteine up to the phenylalanine, the CDR3 has a length of 16 residues. This entry keeps only the CDR3 DNA: 48 bases, framed from base 1. The receptor was derived from a woman aged 18-35 years with stable Graves' hyperthyroidism. Some clones in this sample may be carry-over from other donors' samples. Donor details come from another sample of the same person, matched by shared clones. What was sequenced was peripheral blood. The chain uses TRBV4-1 and TRBJ2-2, with an unclear D gene assignment. This receptor has the CDR3 CASSQDKRYGTGELFF. The sequenced DNA: TGCGCCAGCAGCCAAGATAAACGGTACGGGACCGGGGAGCTGTTTTTT.